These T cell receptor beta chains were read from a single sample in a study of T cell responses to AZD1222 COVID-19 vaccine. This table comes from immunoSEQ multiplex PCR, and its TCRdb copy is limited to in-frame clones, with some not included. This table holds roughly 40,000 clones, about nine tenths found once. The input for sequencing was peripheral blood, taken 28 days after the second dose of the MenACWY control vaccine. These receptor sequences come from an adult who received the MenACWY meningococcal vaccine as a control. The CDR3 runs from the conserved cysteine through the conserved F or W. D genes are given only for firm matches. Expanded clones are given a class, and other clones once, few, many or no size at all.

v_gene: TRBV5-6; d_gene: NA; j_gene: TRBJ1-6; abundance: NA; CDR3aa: CASSLFAENIPRALHF; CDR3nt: TGTGCCAGCAGCTTGTTTGCGGAAAATATACCTAGAGCCCTCCACTTT
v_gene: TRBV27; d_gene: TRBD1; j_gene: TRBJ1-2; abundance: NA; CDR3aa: CASSPSGRGTSGYTF; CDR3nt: TGTGCCAGCAGTCCATCTGGCAGGGGGACGAGTGGCTACACCTTC
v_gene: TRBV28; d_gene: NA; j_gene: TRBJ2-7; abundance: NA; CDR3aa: CASSTLRAGSYEQYF; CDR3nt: TGTGCCAGCAGCACGCTGCGGGCCGGCTCCTACGAGCAGTACTTC
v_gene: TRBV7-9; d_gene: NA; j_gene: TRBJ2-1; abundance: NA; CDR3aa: CASSLVSHNEQFF; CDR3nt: TGTGCCAGCAGCTTAGTTTCCCACAATGAGCAGTTCTTC
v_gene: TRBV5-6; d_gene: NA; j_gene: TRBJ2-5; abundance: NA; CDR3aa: CASSLALEEETQYF; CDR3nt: TGTGCCAGCAGCTTGGCCTTGGAGGAAGAGACCCAGTACTTC
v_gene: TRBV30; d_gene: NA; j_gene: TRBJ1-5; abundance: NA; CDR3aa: CAWSVQGGGDQPQHF; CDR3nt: TGTGCCTGGAGTGTACAGGGAGGGGGGGATCAGCCCCAGCATTTT
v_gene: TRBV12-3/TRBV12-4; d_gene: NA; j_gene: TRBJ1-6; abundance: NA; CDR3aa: CASTSGGVSPLHF; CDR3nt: TGTGCCAGCACCTCGGGGGGGGTTTCACCCCTCCACTTT
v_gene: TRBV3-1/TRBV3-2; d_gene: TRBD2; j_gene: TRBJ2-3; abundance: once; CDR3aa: CASSQEELAGDRHTQYF; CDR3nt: TGTGCCAGCAGCCAAGAAGAACTAGCGGGAGATAGGCATACGCAGTATTTT
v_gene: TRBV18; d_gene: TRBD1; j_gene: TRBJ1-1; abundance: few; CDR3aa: CASSPSSTGVGTEAFF; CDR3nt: TGTGCCAGCTCACCCTCCTCGACAGGGGTAGGCACTGAAGCTTTCTTT
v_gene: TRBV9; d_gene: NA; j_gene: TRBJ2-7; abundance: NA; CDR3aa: CASSATGYEQYF; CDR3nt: TGTGCCAGCAGCGCGACTGGATACGAGCAGTACTTC
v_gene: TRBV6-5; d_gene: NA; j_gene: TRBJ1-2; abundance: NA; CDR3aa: CASSRSERYGYTF; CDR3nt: TGTGCCAGCAGTAGGTCAGAACGGTATGGCTACACCTTC
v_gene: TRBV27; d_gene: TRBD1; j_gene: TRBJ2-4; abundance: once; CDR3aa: CASSERQGGIGNIQYF; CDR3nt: TGTGCCAGCAGTGAGAGACAGGGGGGGATAGGAAACATTCAGTACTTC
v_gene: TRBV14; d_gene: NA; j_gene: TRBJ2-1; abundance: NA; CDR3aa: CASSLFGTWYNEQFF; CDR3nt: TGTGCCAGCAGCCTGTTCGGGACTTGGTACAATGAGCAGTTCTTC
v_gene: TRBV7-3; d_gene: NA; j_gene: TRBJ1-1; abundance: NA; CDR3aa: CASSLPDMNTEAFF; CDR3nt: TGTGCCAGCAGCTTACCGGACATGAACACTGAAGCTTTCTTT
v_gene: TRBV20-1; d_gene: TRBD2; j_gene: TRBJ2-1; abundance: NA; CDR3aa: CSASFGTSGSSYNEQFF; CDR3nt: TGCAGTGCTAGTTTCGGGACTAGCGGGAGCTCCTACAATGAGCAGTTCTTC
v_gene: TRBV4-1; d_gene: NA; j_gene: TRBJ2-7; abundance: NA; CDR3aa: CASSPMRKGGDEQYF; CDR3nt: TGCGCCAGCAGCCCCATGCGGAAGGGTGGGGACGAGCAGTACTTC
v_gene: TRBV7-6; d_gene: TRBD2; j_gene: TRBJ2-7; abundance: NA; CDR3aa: CASSLDPGTSGYEQYF; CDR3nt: TGTGCCAGCAGCTTAGATCCTGGGACTAGCGGTTACGAGCAGTACTTC
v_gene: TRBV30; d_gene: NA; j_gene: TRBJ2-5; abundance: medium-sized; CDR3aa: CAWSGPARETQYF; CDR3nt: TGTGCCTGGAGTGGTCCTGCCCGAGAGACCCAGTACTTC
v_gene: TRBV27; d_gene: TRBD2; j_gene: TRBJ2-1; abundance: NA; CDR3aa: CASSWALAGVGGYNEQFF; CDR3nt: TGTGCCAGCAGTTGGGCGCTAGCGGGAGTCGGGGGCTACAATGAGCAGTTCTTC
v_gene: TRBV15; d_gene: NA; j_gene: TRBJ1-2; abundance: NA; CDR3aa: CATSRALRTSNYGYTF; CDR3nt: TGTGCCACCAGCAGAGCCCTCCGGACATCTAACTATGGCTACACCTTC
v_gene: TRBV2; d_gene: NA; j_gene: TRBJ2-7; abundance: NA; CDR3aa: CASSELLFSSYEQYF; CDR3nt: TGTGCCAGCAGTGAACTCTTATTTAGCTCCTACGAGCAGTACTTC
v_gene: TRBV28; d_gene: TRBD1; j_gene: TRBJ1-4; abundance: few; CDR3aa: CASSTRGQGFF; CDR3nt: TGTGCCAGCAGTACCCGGGGACAGGGGTTTTTT
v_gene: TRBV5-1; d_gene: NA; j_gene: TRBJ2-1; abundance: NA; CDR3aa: CASSDDGALHDEQFF; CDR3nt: TGCGCCAGCAGCGACGACGGAGCCCTACACGATGAGCAGTTCTTC
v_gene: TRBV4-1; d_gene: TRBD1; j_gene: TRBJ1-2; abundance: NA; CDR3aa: CASSQDPGQGAPNYGYTF; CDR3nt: TGCGCCAGCAGCCAAGACCCCGGACAGGGAGCCCCTAACTATGGCTACACCTTC
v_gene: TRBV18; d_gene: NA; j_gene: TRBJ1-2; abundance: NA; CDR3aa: CASSPGEQGFPHGYTF; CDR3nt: TGTGCCAGCTCACCGGGCGAACAGGGATTTCCGCATGGCTACACCTTC
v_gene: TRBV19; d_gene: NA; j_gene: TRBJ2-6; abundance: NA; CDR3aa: CASSIPGSSGANVLTF; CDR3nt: TGTGCCAGTAGTATTCCGGGGAGCTCTGGGGCCAACGTCCTGACTTTC
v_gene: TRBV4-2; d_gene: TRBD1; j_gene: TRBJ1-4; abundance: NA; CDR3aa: CASSKTGGREEKLFF; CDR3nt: TGTGCCAGCAGCAAGACAGGGGGCCGGGAAGAAAAACTGTTTTTT
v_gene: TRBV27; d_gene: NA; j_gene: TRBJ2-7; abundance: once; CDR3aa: CASSFSGVEQYF; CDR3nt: TGTGCCAGCAGTTTCTCGGGGGTCGAACAGTACTTC
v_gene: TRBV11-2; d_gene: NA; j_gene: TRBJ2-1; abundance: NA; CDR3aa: CASSLGLVRYNEQFF; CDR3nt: TGTGCCAGCAGCTTAGGGCTGGTTAGGTACAATGAGCAGTTCTTC
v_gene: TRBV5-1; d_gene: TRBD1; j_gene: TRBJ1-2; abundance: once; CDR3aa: CASSPGDRGPEGYTF; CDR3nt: TGCGCCAGCAGCCCCGGGGACAGGGGGCCGGAAGGCTACACCTTC
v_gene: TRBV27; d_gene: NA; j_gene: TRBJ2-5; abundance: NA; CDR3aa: CASSLGALQETQYF; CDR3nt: TGTGCCAGCAGTTTGGGAGCGCTTCAAGAGACCCAGTACTTC
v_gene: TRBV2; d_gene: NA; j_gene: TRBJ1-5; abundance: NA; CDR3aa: CASSPRVVGNQPQHF; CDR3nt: TGTGCCAGCTCCCCGCGGGTGGTGGGCAATCAGCCCCAGCATTTT
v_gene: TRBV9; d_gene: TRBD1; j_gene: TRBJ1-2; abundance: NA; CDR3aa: CASSARQGVNYGYTF; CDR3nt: TGTGCCAGCAGCGCCAGACAGGGCGTTAACTATGGCTACACCTTC
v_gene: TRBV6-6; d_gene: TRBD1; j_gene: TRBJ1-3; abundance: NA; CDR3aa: CASARTGAIYF; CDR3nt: TGTGCCAGCGCGAGGACAGGGGCCATATATTTT
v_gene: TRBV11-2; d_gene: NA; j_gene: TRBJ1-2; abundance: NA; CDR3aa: CASSLQGAPRLAF; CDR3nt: TGTGCCAGCAGCTTACAGGGCGCCCCCCGGCTCGCCTTC
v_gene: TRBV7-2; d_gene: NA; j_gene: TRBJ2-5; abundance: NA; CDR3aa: CASSPAGVRGSTQYF; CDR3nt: TGTGCCAGCAGCCCCGCAGGGGTGAGGGGGTCGACCCAGTACTTC
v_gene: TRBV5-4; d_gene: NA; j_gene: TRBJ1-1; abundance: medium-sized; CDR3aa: CASSWEKGIDTEAFF; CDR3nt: TGTGCCAGCAGCTGGGAAAAGGGGATAGACACTGAAGCTTTCTTT
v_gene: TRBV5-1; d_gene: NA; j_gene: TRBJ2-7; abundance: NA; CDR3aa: CASSLAESSYEQYF; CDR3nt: TGCGCCAGCAGCTTGGCCGAGTCAAGCTACGAGCAGTACTTC
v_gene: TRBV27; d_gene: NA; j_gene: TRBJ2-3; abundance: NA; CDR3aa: CASSPSGDTQYF; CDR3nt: TGTGCCAGCAGCCCCAGCGGGGATACGCAGTATTTT
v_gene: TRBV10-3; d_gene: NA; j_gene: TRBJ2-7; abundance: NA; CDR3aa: CAISFNDEQYF; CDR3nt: TGTGCCATCAGCTTTAACGACGAGCAGTACTTC
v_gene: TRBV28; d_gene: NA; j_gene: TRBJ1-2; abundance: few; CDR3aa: CASGRDRYGYTF; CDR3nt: TGTGCCAGCGGCAGGGACCGCTATGGCTACACCTTC
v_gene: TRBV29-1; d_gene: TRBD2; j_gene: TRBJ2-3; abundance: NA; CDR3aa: CSVNPHSVGEGLIADTQYF; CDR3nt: TGCAGCGTTAACCCTCATTCAGTCGGGGAGGGCCTTATTGCAGATACGCAGTATTTT
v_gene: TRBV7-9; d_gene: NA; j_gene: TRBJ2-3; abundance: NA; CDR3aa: CASSSVTQYF; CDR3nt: TGTGCCAGCAGCTCTGTTACGCAGTATTTT
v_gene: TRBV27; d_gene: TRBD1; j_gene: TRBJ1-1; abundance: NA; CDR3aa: CASSLLEDRGAGLGAFF; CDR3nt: TGTGCCAGCAGTTTATTGGAAGACAGGGGGGCTGGCCTAGGGGCTTTCTTT
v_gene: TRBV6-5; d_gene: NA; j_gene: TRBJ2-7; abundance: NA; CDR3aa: CASSYRYEQYF; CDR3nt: TGTGCCAGCAGTTATCGGTACGAGCAGTACTTC
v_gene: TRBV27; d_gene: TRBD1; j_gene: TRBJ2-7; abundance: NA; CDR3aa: CASSLGGTGDYEQYF; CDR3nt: TGTGCCAGCAGTTTAGGGGGGACAGGGGACTACGAGCAGTACTTC